This TCR beta chain is from a study of blood T cell repertoires in COVID-19 (dated by TCRdb to 2019 to 2021). For the study in its entirety: Samples from collaborators originated in the United States, Italy and Spain and spanned both the acute and convalescent phases of COVID-19. The prospective study material was composed of cDNA or gDNA derived from T cells, B-cell-depleted T cells, or PBMCs. Deeply sampled blood TCRbeta repertoires from subjects exposed to, actively infected with, or recovered from COVID-19 were included in the dataset. Where available, HLA class I and class II types were taken from metadata supplied by the sample provider and were not determined by assay-based typing. Samples came from the ongoing ImmuneRACE study (first 160 participants) plus 1,254 subjects from 6 global collaborators. The sample metadata nearly always contained a de-identified subject ID, COVID-19 status, age in years and sex. A freely available public database, intended as a resource for researchers studying the immune response to SARS-CoV-2, is where the repertoires were released.

A word on this clone: It lacks a known antigen. There are no base qualities to consult, and no much larger clone falls within one base.

The immunoSEQ Assay, a bias-controlled multiplex PCR, was used to amplify TCRbeta CDR3 regions from genomic DNA. Regarding the original processing steps: Within the assay, amplification of reference gene primers was used to estimate how many nucleated cells each sample contained. Sequence reads were collapsed and filtered to measure the absolute abundance of every unique TCRbeta CDR3 rearrangement. Productive Simpson clonality was computed per sample as the square root of Simpson's diversity index over productive rearrangements. The source is immuneACCESS, and TCRdb retained only in-frame sequences with V and J called. Part of the clones is not carried over; for the studies checked, unresolved V genes explain less than half of this, and the remainder is unexplained. V, J and clone size are taken as reported in that table, and D and trimming were inferred from the DNA itself. Within this sample are around 280,000 clones, with around four fifths of them counted one time only. The ten largest clonotypes hold around 3.7% of the sample.

The collaborating institutions used their own protocols to collect whole blood in K2EDTA tubes. For TCRbeta analysis, collaborators shipped samples in one of three forms: frozen whole blood, isolated PBMCs, or DNA extracted from either of those sample types. Study-wide findings and limitations: The amount of clinical and demographic metadata varied by source and participant and was provided uncurated.

The germline V gene (reference sequence) provides CDR1 SGHKS and CDR2 YYEKEE. The germline V end is reduced by 4 bases and the J end by 6 bases; junction bases left unmatched: 7. The CDR3 sequence holds 14 residues, the cysteine and phenylalanine included. Of all the DNA, just the CDR3 is kept, 42 bases in frame from base 1. The V gene is TRBV5-5 and the J gene is TRBJ2-1, with 7 junctional bases fitting TRBD2. Sequencing was done on a sample of peripheral blood. The origin of this receptor is a woman between 50 and 59 years old with active or convalescent COVID-19. Here is the DNA: TGTGCCAGCAGCCAGGAGGGACTATTCAATGAGCAGTTCTTC. Its amino acids are CASSQEGLFNEQFF. When the CDR3 is completed using the reference TRBV5-5 and TRBJ2-1 genes on either side, the full variable domain is DAGVTQSPTHLIKTRGQQVTLRCSPISGHKSVSWYQQVLGQGPQFIFQYYEKEERGRGNFPDRFSARQFPNYSSELNVNALLLGDSALYLCASSQEGLFNEQFFGPGTRLTVL.